This TCR beta chain was obtained from a study of human T cells and chemical hapten exposure. The time point here: patch test 2, 6 weeks after DPC sensitization. Indicated treatment: therapeutic diphenylcyclopropenone sensitization with weekly scalp DPC. TCRdb processed the RACE reads anew with MiXCR; each CDR3 protein has one entry. The table includes more than 80,000 distinct CDR3 sequences, about 10% detected once. This CDR3 has 17 residues. The V gene lost 5 bases and the J gene lost 5 bases, with 23 bases spanning the gap. The V gene's germline CDR1 is SGHVS and CDR2 FQNEAQ. This sequence joins TRBV7-8 and TRBJ2-3; perhaps TRBD1 as D (7 bases). The sequenced sample was whole blood, obtained in connection with sensitization to the hapten diphenylcyclopropenone (DPC). This receptor was obtained from a woman between 45 and 60 years old with alopecia areata. Some clones in this sample may be carry-over from other donors' samples. The CDR3 nucleotides read TGTGCCAGCAGCAACTCTGGGTGGAGGGGGCGCCTAGATACGCAGTATTTT. It encodes CASSNSGWRGRLDTQYF.